The entry below describes one T cell receptor beta chain. Its target antigen remains unknown. The record has no base qualities; no much larger clone is one base away. This specimen belongs to a study of long-term antiretroviral therapy in people with HIV (dated by TCRdb to 2022 to 2024). About the investigation overall: The earliest samples were collected about a decade before the 2015 WHO recommendation for immediate ART, when ART was typically delayed until CD4 counts fell. Whether ART initiation and durable HIV suppression were associated with changes in peripheral blood TRB repertoire composition and diversity was tested in a retrospective serial study. From 30 to 35 adults with confirmed HIV infection, the cohort provided under 200 cryopreserved PBMC samples, gathered serially across a mean of approximately six years (range 1-12). Of the roughly 30 participants with HIV, approximately twelve were female. No cross-contamination during QIAcube processing was shown when test extractions of a monoclonal T-cell line were performed alongside fewer than 35 polyclonal samples.

What the study reported, not specific to this receptor: Because cell numbers in pre-ART samples were limited, unsorted PBMC were profiled instead of sorted CD4+ and CD8+ T cells. The samples were dated from the mid-2000s to the late 2010s, and the ART regimens that were used may be less effective than current ART regimens. A significant increase in TRB diversity was found to be associated with ART initiation, although TRB diversity was observed to remain significantly below that of transplant donor controls even after long-term ART. Inferences about post-ART repertoire changes were limited because no data were available on ART adherence, viral resistance or therapy changes. The repertoire was dominated across all time points by expanded TRB clones identified before ART initiation, although this dominance was seen to fluctuate and to decrease in many PLHIV after ART. Because PBMC availability was limited, only the TCR beta chain was sequenced, with no alpha chain pairing. Compared with controls, HIV repertoires had narrower CDR3 length ranges, and the network structure pointed to an antigen-experienced repertoire that shifted only slightly toward naive after ART.

Germline trimming amounts to 2 bases on V and 5 bases on J, with 10 as the count of junction bases outside the gene matches. CDR1 SGHAT and CDR2 FQNNGV were looked up in the germline V gene. Spanning cysteine to phenylalanine, the CDR3 consists of 16 amino acids. Left in the record is the CDR3 DNA by itself, 48 bases read in frame from the first base. The immunoSEQ hsTCRB v3.0 assay was used at survey level resolution for TRB variable region sequencing. A depth of about 35,000-50,000 T-cell genomes per sample was targeted for TRB sequencing. An Illumina MiSeq with a v3 150-cycle kit was used to sequence the pooled TRB libraries. As for the original processing: Analysis of repertoires was carried out in R inside a reproducible Nextflow workflow spanning QC, data transformation and analysis. LymphoSeq2, an R package for exploring AIRR-Seq data, was used to implement custom analyses. Four samples that yielded fewer than 5000 total TRB sequences were excluded, so that approximately 170 HIV repertoires were analyzed. Among the approximately 190 HIV repertoires that were kept, almost 60 were collected before ART initiation and over 120 were collected after ART initiation. Each repertoire was downsampled to 5000 TRB nucleotide sequences, and summary statistics were averaged across 100 downsampling iterations. The analysis kept only TRB sequences whose CDR3 regions were at least seven amino acids long. Diversity was assessed using a clonality score derived from Shannon entropy and using the Gini coefficient. In the repertoire networks, any two of the top 5000 CDR3 amino acid sequences were linked whenever the two sequences differed by an edit distance of one. Antigen specificity groups and MHC restriction were predicted for TRB CDR3 amino acid sequences with GLIPH2. To flag known associations with CMV, EBV, HIV or tissue antigens, CDR3 amino acid sequences were compared against VDJdb and McPAS-TCR. Pre-ART, post-ART and control groups were compared with Wilcoxon signed-rank tests and Holm-Bonferroni correction. The table was pulled from immuneACCESS by TCRdb, which kept in-frame rearrangements only. Such tables lose some clones; where checked, under half of the loss comes from unresolved V genes, and the rest has no known cause. The DNA was the basis for D and trimming; V, J and clone size are from that table. The sample profile shows 9,500 or so clones; 70% to 80% of them were found once. The ten top clones hold around 21% of the sample.

Participants were included only if at least one PBMC sample before ART initiation and at least two post-ART samples were available. All participants with HIV were treated in the United States of America. Before DNA extraction, cryopreserved samples containing roughly 0.9-11 million PBMC were thawed and washed. At the time of the earliest PBMC sample, participants with HIV were aged between 23 and 54 years. PBMC samples were contributed by each participant from 1-4 timepoints before ART initiation and 2-8 timepoints after ART initiation, with a median of 7 samples. For every participant, serial HIV viral load, CD4+ T-cell count, ART history and demographic data were obtained. Using a Qiagen kit on a QIAcube, genomic DNA was extracted from unsorted PBMC, with samples processed in batches of 12.

The rearranged segments are TRBV11-2 and TRBJ2-5; the central 8 bases match TRBD2. This sample comprised unsorted PBMCs, obtained 1.8 years before starting antiretroviral therapy. The clonotype comes from a man between 40 and 49 years old with HIV. The CDR3 is CASSLLRGGSGETQYF. The DNA sequence is TGTGCCAGCAGCTTACTCCGGGGGGGTTCAGGGGAGACCCAGTACTTC.